This T cell receptor beta chain was captured by sequencing in a study of blood T cell repertoires in COVID-19. As for the study in general: The study drew acute and convalescent COVID-19 samples from the United States, Italy and Spain. In each case, the material was cDNA or gDNA derived from T cells, B-cell-depleted T cells, or PBMCs.

In the original workflow: Estimation of nucleated cell counts relied on the amplification of reference gene primers. TCRdb's copy holds only in-frame clones and misses some; the assay was immunoSEQ multiplex PCR. V and J calls and clone size are copied from that table; D and trimming were computed from the DNA. The sample has tens of thousands of clones, about 82% seen once. V was pared by 2 bases and J by 4 bases, with 12 bases of the junction left unmatched. The CDR3 loop spans 19 amino acids. Germline V gene lookup returns CDR1 KGHDR and CDR2 SFDVKD. The chain has TRBV24-1 and TRBJ2-1, with 11 bases that match TRBD2. Sequenced: peripheral blood. The sequence derives from an elderly man with active or convalescent COVID-19. For the CDR3, the DNA is TGTGCCACCAGTGATTCCATGAGGCTACTAGCGGGAGTGTACAATGAGCAGTTCTTC. It translates to CATSDSMRLLAGVYNEQFF.